The next 27 T cell receptor beta chains were all read from a single sample in a study of T cell responses to AZD1222 COVID-19 vaccine. Assay used: immunoSEQ multiplex PCR; TCRdb lists only in-frame clones, some missing. The profile shows some 130,000 clones, roughly 87% of them singletons. The material was peripheral blood, obtained 28 days after the second AZD1222 dose. These receptors all stem from an adult who received the AZD1222 COVID-19 vaccine.

The V gene is TRBV19, the J gene TRBJ1-1; the D is unclear. Germline V CDR1 and CDR2: LNHDA, SQIVND (reference sequence). V was cut by 5 bases and J by 1 base, with 8 bases left in between. CDR3 length: 13 amino acids. The CDR3 sequence is CASSPRRNTEAFF. CDR3 DNA: TGTGCCAGTAGTCCCAGGAGGAACACTGAAGCTTTCTTT.

The chain couples TRBV10-1 to TRBJ1-2, with D possibly being TRBD1 (5 bases). Germline-derived CDR1 and CDR2 are WNHNN and SYGVQD (reference sequence). V dropped 0 bases and J dropped 8 bases, with 13 bases sitting between them. The CDR3 runs 14 residues. This chain's CDR3 is CASSESGRVIGYTF. The DNA for the CDR3 is TGCGCCAGCAGTGAGTCGGGCAGGGTAATCGGCTACACCTTC.

The rearrangement uses TRBV7-2 and TRBJ2-1, with TRBD2 matching over 7 bases. CDR3 length: 15 residues. Germline V gene lookup returns CDR1 SGHTA and CDR2 FQGNSA. V lost 3 bases to trimming and J lost 3 bases; unmatched junction nucleotides: 5. CDR3 sequence reads: CASSLEAGLYNEQFF. In DNA form, the CDR3 reads TGTGCCAGCAGCTTGGAAGCGGGGCTCTACAATGAGCAGTTCTTC. Full variable domain (rest looked up from reference TRBV7-2 and TRBJ2-1): GAGVSQSPSNKVTEKGKDVELRCDPISGHTALYWYRQSLGQGLEFLIYFQGNSAPDKSGLPSDRFSAERTGGSVSTLTIQRTQQEDSAVYLCASSLEAGLYNEQFFGPGTRLTVL.

V gene TRBV15 combines with J gene TRBJ1-6; perhaps TRBD1 as D (5 bases). Germline assignment: CDR1 LNHNV and CDR2 YYDKDF (reference sequence). The CDR3 is 13 amino acids. V was shortened by 5 bases and J by 10 bases, with 12 bases between the two germline ends. In DNA form, the CDR3 reads TGTGCCACCAGCGGACAAGGGAAATCACCCCTCCACTTT. Encoded protein: CATSGQGKSPLHF.

This chain joins TRBV20-1 and TRBJ1-5; TRBD1 agrees at 8 bases. CDR3 length equals 15 residues. The germline gives CDR1 DFQATT, CDR2 SNEGSKA (reference sequence). J was trimmed by 4 bases and V by 3 bases; bases with no gene match: 8. The CDR3 region has the DNA TGCAGTGCTAGTAGGACAGGGATGGGAAATCAGCCCCAGCATTTT. Translated: CSASRTGMGNQPQHF.

This chain joins TRBV2 and TRBJ1-5; D unclear. V was shortened by 8 bases and J by 2 bases, with 13 bases between the two germline ends. The CDR3 extends over 14 amino acids. Per germline, CDR1 SNHLY and CDR2 FYNNEI. This CDR3 reads CASVQEGGNQPQHF. In DNA, the CDR3 is TGTGCCAGCGTGCAGGAGGGAGGCAATCAGCCCCAGCATTTT. Full variable domain (missing parts from reference TRBV2 and TRBJ1-5): EPEVTQTPSHQVTQMGQEVILRCVPISNHLYFYWYRQILGQKVEFLVSFYNNEISEKSEIFDDQFSVERPDGSNFTLKIRSTKLEDSAMYFCASVQEGGNQPQHFGDGTRLSIL.

The J gene is TRBJ1-4, the V gene TRBV18; possible D gene TRBD1, 5 bases. The length of the CDR3 is 14 residues. Trimming removed 2 bases at V and 5 bases at J, with 9 bases between. Germline lookup yields CDR1 KGHSH and CDR2 LQKENI. The chain's CDR3 is CASSPKGRNEKLFF. The CDR3 DNA follows: TGTGCCAGCTCACCAAAGGGGCGGAATGAAAAACTGTTTTTT.

The chain combines TRBV5-1 with TRBJ1-6; the match to TRBD1 covers 9 bases. Losses at the gene ends were 4 bases for V and 9 bases for J; bases not matched to a gene: 5. Germline V lookup: CDR1 SGHRS, CDR2 YFSETQ. The CDR3 extends over 14 amino acids. The CDR3 DNA reads as TGCGCCAGCAGCATTGGACAGGGGCCTTCACCCCTCCACTTT. Amino acids: CASSIGQGPSPLHF.

The chain has TRBV4-1 and TRBJ2-7; 8 bases fit TRBD2. The CDR3 consists of 18 residues. CDR1 is MGHRA and CDR2 is YSYEKL in the germline V gene. After removal of 2 bases from V and 0 bases from J, the junction contained 12 bases not matched to a gene. The DNA for the CDR3 is TGCGCCAGCAGCCAACGACTAGCGACTCGGCCGCTCTCCTACGAGCAGTACTTC. Amino acid sequence: CASSQRLATRPLSYEQYF.

The chain is built from TRBV5-1 and TRBJ1-3, with 7 bases aligning to TRBD1. Trimming removed 2 bases from V and 0 bases from J; junction bases left unmatched: 5. The germline V gene encodes CDR1 SGHRS and CDR2 YFSETQ. The CDR3 covers 16 residues. CDR3 sequence (DNA): TGCGCCAGCAGCTTCGGACAGGTTAGCTCTGGAAACACCATATATTTT. It specifies CASSFGQVSSGNTIYF.

The rearrangement joins TRBV18 to TRBJ2-2; D is possibly TRBD1 (6 bases). The CDR3 extends over 16 amino acids. V shed 3 bases and J shed 0 bases, with 11 bases lying between them. The V gene's germline CDR1 is KGHSH and CDR2 LQKENI. DNA of the CDR3: TGTGCCAGCTCACCTCAGGGGATAACGAACACCGGGGAGCTGTTTTTT. It translates to CASSPQGITNTGELFF.

This clone was detected only once. The chain uses TRBV25-1 and TRBJ2-7, with 13 bases matching TRBD2. Germline-derived CDR1 and CDR2 are MGHDK and SYGVNS. V lost 4 bases and J lost 3; bases outside the gene matches: 3. The CDR3 sequence is 15 residues long. The CDR3 here is CASSGLAGGLYEQYF. The CDR3 DNA follows: TGTGCCAGCAGTGGACTAGCGGGGGGTCTCTACGAGCAGTACTTC.

The chain links TRBV3-1 (or the pseudogene TRBV3-2) to TRBJ2-1, with D unresolved. The V end lost 0 bases, the J end lost 2 bases, and 11 bases lay between the germline ends. The CDR3 is 16 residues long. Germline V gene lookup returns CDR1 LGHDT and CDR2 YNNKEL (reference sequence). The chain's CDR3 is CASSQDRGSPYNEQFF. CDR3 bases: TGTGCCAGCAGCCAAGATCGCGGAAGCCCCTACAATGAGCAGTTCTTC.

The chain joins TRBV19 to TRBJ1-2; 7 positions agree with TRBD1. Germline CDR1 LNHDA, CDR2 SQIVND (reference sequence). Trimming took 3 bases from V and 4 from J; bases not matched to a gene: 8. This CDR3 region has 15 residues. The CDR3 loop is CASSIDQGVSYGYTF. CDR3 nucleotide sequence: TGTGCCAGTAGTATTGATCAGGGGGTTAGCTATGGCTACACCTTC.

The rearrangement uses TRBV18 and TRBJ1-1; D is perhaps TRBD1 (6 bases). Germline CDR1 KGHSH, CDR2 LQKENI. The CDR3 spans 14 residues. Trimming cost V 8 bases and J 4 bases, with 17 bases left between them. The CDR3 sequence is CASHTSKGGTEAFF. In DNA form, the CDR3 reads TGTGCCAGCCATACATCTAAGGGGGGCACTGAAGCTTTCTTT.

This clone was picked up one time. The rearrangement uses TRBV6-5 and TRBJ2-6; D not resolved. The V gene lost 0 bases and the J gene lost 1 base, with 7 bases spanning the gap. Germline loops: CDR1 MNHEY, CDR2 SVGAGI. The CDR3 has 16 residues. The CDR3 DNA sequence: TGTGCCAGCAGTTACTCATACGAATCTGGGGCCAACGTCCTGACTTTC. Amino acid sequence: CASSYSYESGANVLTF.

The V call is TRBV19, the J call TRBJ1-2, with 7 bases lining up with TRBD1. The CDR3 contains 14 residues. Germline V gene sequence: CDR1 LNHDA, CDR2 SQIVND (reference sequence). The trim removed 5 bases at V and 5 bases at J, leaving 8 bases unmatched. CDR3 sequence (DNA): TGTGCCAGTAGTCCCCGGACAGGAGAATATGGCTACACCTTC. Encoded protein: CASSPRTGEYGYTF.

This chain uses TRBV6-1 with TRBJ1-5; D gene unclear. CDR1 and CDR2 (germline): MNHNS, SASEGT. V was shortened by 1 base and J by 3 bases, with 10 bases between the two germline ends. The CDR3 covers 15 residues. The CDR3 region has the DNA TGTGCCAGCAGTGAAGGTACAGCCTACAATCAGCCCCAGCATTTT. Amino acids: CASSEGTAYNQPQHF.

The V call is TRBV19, the J call TRBJ1-1; D gene unclear. Trimming cost V 8 bases and J 4 bases, with 20 bases left between them. CDR1 and CDR2 from the germline V gene are LNHDA and SQIVND (reference sequence). This CDR3 has 15 residues. The DNA for the CDR3 is TGTGCCAGTTCCTCGGCAGTGGCCCCCTCCACTGAAGCTTTCTTT. Translated, it gives CASSSAVAPSTEAFF.

Concerning this clone: Within the sample, other DNA sequences also encode this same CDR3. V and J are TRBV5-1 and TRBJ1-5; 7 bases map to TRBD1. The germline gives CDR1 SGHRS, CDR2 YFSETQ. This CDR3 is 15 amino acids long. Germline trimming cut 0 bases from V and 2 bases from J; bases unmatched to any gene: 2. CDR3 residues: CASSLGQGGNQPQHF. The CDR3 DNA reads TGCGCCAGCAGCTTGGGGCAGGGGGGCAATCAGCCCCAGCATTTT. The complete variable domain, with remaining parts taken from reference TRBV5-1 and TRBJ1-5, reads KAGVTQTPRYLIKTRGQQVTLSCSPISGHRSVSWYQQTPGQGLQFLFEYFSETQRNKGNFPGRFSGRQFSNSRSEMNVSTLELGDSALYLCASSLGQGGNQPQHFGDGTRLSIL.

The V and J genes are TRBV18 and TRBJ2-1; no reliable D call. Trimming left V 5 bases short and J 0 bases short, with 11 bases between. This CDR3 comprises 15 residues. CDR1 KGHSH and CDR2 LQKENI come from the germline V gene. The CDR3 nucleotides read TGTGCCAGCTCAGCCGGAACAAGCTCCTACAATGAGCAGTTCTTC. Residues: CASSAGTSSYNEQFF. Drawing the rest from reference TRBV18 and TRBJ2-1, the complete variable domain is NAGVMQNPRHLVRRRGQEARLRCSPMKGHSHVYWYRQLPEEGLKFMVYLQKENIIDESGMPKERFSAEFPKEGPSILRIQQVVRGDSAAYFCASSAGTSSYNEQFFGPGTRLTVL.

The count of this clone is one. This chain joins TRBV6-5 and TRBJ1-5, with 9 bases aligning to TRBD1. This CDR3 spans 13 amino acids. J lost 6 bases, V lost 9 bases, and 6 bases had no gene match. Germline values: CDR1 MNHEY, CDR2 SVGAGI. The CDR3 protein is CASHRGRGQPQHF. CDR3 nucleotides: TGTGCCAGTCACAGGGGGCGCGGTCAGCCCCAGCATTTT.

J is TRBJ1-6 and V is TRBV10-3; the D is unclear. V dropped 0 bases and J dropped 6 bases, with 15 bases sitting between them. The CDR3 extends over 17 amino acids. CDR1 and CDR2 (germline): ENHRY, SYGVKD. The CDR3 protein is CAISESLSGFGNSPLHF. Written as DNA, the CDR3 is TGTGCCATCAGTGAGTCGCTGTCTGGGTTCGGTAATTCACCCCTCCACTTT.

As for this clone: Distinct nucleotide sequences in the sample also encode this CDR3. The rearrangement joins TRBV30 to TRBJ1-5; D gene uncertain. The V end was cut by 3 bases, the J end by 0 bases, with 3 bases between. The CDR3 contains 12 residues. In germline, CDR1 is GTSNPN, CDR2 SVGIG (reference sequence). The CDR3 DNA is TGTGCCTGGAGCATTAGCAATCAGCCCCAGCATTTT. It is translated as CAWSISNQPQHF.

V and J are TRBV25-1 and TRBJ1-3; D perhaps matches TRBD1 (5 bases). Trimming stripped 7 bases from V and 0 bases from J, with 13 bases between. Germline V gene lookup returns CDR1 MGHDK and CDR2 SYGVNS. The CDR3 contains 15 residues. CDR3 in DNA: TGTGCCAGCACCGAGACAGTTTACTCTGGAAACACCATATATTTT. Its translation: CASTETVYSGNTIYF. The full variable domain, its missing parts supplied by reference TRBV25-1 and TRBJ1-3, is EADIYQTPRYLVIGTGKKITLECSQTMGHDKMYWYQQDPGMELHLIHYSYGVNSTEKGDLSSESTVSRIRTEHFPLTLESARPSHTSQYLCASTETVYSGNTIYFGEGSWLTVV.

This clone was counted only a few times. The chain carries TRBV30 and TRBJ1-6; tentatively, D is TRBD1 (6 bases). The CDR3 extends over 14 amino acids. The V gene's germline CDR1 is GTSNPN and CDR2 SVGIG (reference sequence). V gave up 7 bases and J gave up 0 bases, with 10 bases separating them. The CDR3 spells CASGQYSYNSPLHF. CDR3 nucleotide sequence: TGTGCCTCAGGACAGTACTCCTATAATTCACCCCTCCACTTT. Drawing the rest from reference TRBV30 and TRBJ1-6, the complete variable domain is SQTIHQWPATLVQPVGSPLSLECTVEGTSNPNLYWYRQAAGRGLQLLFYSVGIGQISSEVPQNLSASRPQDRQFILSSKKLLLSDSGFYLCASGQYSYNSPLHFGNGTRLTVT.

V is TRBV23-1 and J is TRBJ2-7; D unclear. TRBV23-1 is marked as an open reading frame, function uncertain. CDR3 length equals 13 residues. Trimming cost V 3 bases and J 1 base, with 7 bases left between them. The CDR3 region is CASSQNSSYEQYF. The CDR3 region has the DNA TGCGCCAGCAGTCAGAACAGTTCCTACGAGCAGTACTTC.